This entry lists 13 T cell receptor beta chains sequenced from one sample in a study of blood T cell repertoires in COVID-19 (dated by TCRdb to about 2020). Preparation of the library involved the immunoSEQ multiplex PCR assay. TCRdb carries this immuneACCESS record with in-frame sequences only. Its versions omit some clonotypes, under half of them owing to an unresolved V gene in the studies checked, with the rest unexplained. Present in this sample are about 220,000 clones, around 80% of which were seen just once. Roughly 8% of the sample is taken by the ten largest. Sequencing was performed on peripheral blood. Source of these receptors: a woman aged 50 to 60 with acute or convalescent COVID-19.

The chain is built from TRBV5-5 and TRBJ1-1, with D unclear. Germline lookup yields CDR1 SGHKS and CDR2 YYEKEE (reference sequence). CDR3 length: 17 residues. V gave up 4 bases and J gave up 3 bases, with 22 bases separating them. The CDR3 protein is CASSRRSRGRLDTEAFF. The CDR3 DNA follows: TGTGCCAGCAGCCGCAGATCCCGTGGGAGGCTGGACACTGAAGCTTTCTTT. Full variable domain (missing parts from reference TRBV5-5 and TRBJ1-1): DAGVTQSPTHLIKTRGQQVTLRCSPISGHKSVSWYQQVLGQGPQFIFQYYEKEERGRGNFPDRFSARQFPNYSSELNVNALLLGDSALYLCASSRRSRGRLDTEAFFGQGTRLTVV.

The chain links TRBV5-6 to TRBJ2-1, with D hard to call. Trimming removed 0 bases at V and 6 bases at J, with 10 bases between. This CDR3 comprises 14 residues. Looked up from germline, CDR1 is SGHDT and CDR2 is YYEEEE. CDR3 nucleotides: TGTGCCAGCAGCTTGGAACTCCGAGGCAATGAGCAGTTCTTC. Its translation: CASSLELRGNEQFF.

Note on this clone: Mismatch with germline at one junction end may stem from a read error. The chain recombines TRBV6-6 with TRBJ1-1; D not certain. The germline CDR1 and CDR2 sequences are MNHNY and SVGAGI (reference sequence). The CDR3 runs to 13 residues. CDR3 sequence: CLTADVGETEAFF. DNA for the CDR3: TGCCTAACAGCGGATGTGGGTGAAACTGAAGCTTTCTTT.

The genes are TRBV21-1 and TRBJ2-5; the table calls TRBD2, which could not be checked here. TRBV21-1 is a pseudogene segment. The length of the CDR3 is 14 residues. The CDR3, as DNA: TGTGCCAGCAGCCCCCCGGGATACCAAGAGACCCAGTACTTC. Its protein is CASSPPGYQETQYF.

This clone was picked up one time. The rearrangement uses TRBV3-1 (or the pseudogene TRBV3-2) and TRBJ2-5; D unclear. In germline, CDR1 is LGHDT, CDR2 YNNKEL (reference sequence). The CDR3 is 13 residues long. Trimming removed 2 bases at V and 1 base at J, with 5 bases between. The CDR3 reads CASSQYGQETQYF. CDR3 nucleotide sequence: TGTGCCAGCAGCCAATACGGCCAAGAGACCCAGTACTTC.

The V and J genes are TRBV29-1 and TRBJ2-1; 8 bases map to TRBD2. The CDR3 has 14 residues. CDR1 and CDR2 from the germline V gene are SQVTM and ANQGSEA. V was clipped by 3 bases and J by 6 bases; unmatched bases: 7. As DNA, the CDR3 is TGCAGCGTTGAGGGACTAGTGAGTTCCAATGAGCAGTTCTTC. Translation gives CSVEGLVSSNEQFF.

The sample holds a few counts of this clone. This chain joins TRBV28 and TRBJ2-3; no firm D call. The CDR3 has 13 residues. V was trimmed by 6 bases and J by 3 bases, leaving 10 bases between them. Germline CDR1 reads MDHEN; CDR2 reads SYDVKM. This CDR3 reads CASRADGTDTQYF. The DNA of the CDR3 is TGTGCCAGCAGGGCGGATGGGACAGATACGCAGTATTTT.

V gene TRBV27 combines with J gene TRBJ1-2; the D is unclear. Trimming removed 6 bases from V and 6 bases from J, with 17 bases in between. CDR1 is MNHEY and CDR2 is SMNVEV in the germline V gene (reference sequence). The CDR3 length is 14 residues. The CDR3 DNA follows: TGTGCCAGCAGCCCTGTAGAACCCTTTCATGGCTACACCTTC. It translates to CASSPVEPFHGYTF.

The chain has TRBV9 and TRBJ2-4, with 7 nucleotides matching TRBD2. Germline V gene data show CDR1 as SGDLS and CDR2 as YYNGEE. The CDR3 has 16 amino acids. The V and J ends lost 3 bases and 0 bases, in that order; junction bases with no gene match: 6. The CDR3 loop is CASSARGDLAKNIQYF. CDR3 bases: TGTGCCAGCAGCGCCCGGGGGGATTTAGCCAAAAACATTCAGTACTTC.

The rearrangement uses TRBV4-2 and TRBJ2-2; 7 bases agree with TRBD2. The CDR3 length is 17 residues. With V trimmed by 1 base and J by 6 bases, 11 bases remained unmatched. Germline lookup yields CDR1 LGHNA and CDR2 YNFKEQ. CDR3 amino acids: CASSQGEGAGIAGELFF. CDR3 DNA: TGTGCCAGCAGCCAAGGGGAAGGAGCGGGAATCGCCGGGGAGCTGTTTTTT.

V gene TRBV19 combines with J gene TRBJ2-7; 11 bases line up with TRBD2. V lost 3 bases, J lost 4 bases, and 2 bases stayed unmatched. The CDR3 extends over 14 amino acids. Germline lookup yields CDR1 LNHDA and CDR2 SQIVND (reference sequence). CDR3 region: CASSIGTSGYEQYF. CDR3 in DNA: TGTGCCAGTAGTATTGGGACTAGCGGTTACGAGCAGTACTTC.

CDR3 protein: CASSLWAGGKEYEQYF. CDR3 DNA: TGTGCCAGCAGTTTATGGGCGGGAGGGAAAGAATACGAGCAGTACTTC. The chain joins TRBV28 to TRBJ2-7; 9 bases are a match to TRBD2. Germline V gene lookup returns CDR1 MDHEN and CDR2 SYDVKM. The CDR3 is 16 residues long. V lost 0 bases, J lost 4 bases, and 7 bases stayed unmatched.

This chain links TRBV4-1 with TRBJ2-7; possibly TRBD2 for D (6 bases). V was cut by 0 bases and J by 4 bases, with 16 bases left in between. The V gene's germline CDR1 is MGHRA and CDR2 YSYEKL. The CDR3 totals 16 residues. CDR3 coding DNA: TGCGCCAGCAGCCAAGATTGGGGCCAAAGCGGGTACGAGCAGTACTTC. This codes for CASSQDWGQSGYEQYF.